This T cell receptor (beta chain) was retrieved from a study of OX40 agonist ivuxolimab in advanced cancers. Turning to the study itself: Partial responses were achieved by three patients, one with hepatocellular carcinoma and two with cutaneous melanoma. Whole-study findings and limits: Some nonresponders also had low normalized T-cell clonal expansion. The study observed clonal expansion of CD4+ and CD8+ blood T cells by week 6 at 0.1 to 3.0 mg/kg.

A word on this clone: Its specificity is unknown.

The repertoire was sequenced with immunoSEQ multiplex PCR; TCRdb's copy has only in-frame clones and lacks some. The data hold more than 65,000 clones, with approximately 84% observed a single time. The sequencing here drew on CD4+ or CD8+ T cells sorted from blood, taken in a trial of the OX40 agonist ivuxolimab. This TCR derives from an adult with an advanced solid tumor such as melanoma, head and neck, liver or kidney cancer.

CDR3 amino acids: CASSFGEKSTDTQYF. The CDR3 region has the DNA TGCGCCAGCAGCTTCGGGGAAAAGAGCACAGATACGCAGTATTTT. The gene calls are TRBV5-1 and TRBJ2-3, with a possible D match to TRBD2 (5 bases). From germline, CDR1 is SGHRS and CDR2 YFSETQ. With 2 bases removed from V and 0 bases from J, the gap between germline ends came to 10 bases. The CDR3 covers 15 residues.